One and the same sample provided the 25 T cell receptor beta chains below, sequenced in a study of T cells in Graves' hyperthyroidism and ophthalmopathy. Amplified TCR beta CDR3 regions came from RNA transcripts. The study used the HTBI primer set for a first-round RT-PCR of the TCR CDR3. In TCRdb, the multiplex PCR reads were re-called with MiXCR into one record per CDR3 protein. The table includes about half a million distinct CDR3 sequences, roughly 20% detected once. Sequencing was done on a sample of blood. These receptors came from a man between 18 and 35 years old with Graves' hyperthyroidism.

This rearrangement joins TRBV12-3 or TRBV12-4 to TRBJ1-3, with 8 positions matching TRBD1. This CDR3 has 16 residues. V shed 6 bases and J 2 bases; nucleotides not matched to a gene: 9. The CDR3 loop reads CASSRGQALPGNTIYF. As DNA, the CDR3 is TGTGCCAGCAGCCGGGGACAGGCGCTTCCTGGAAACACCATATATTTT.

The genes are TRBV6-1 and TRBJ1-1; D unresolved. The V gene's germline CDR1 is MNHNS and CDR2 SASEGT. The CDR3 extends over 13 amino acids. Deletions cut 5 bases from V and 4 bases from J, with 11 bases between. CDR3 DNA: TGTGCCAGCAGTACGGAGGTGCTCACTGAAGCTTTCTTT. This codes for CASSTEVLTEAFF.

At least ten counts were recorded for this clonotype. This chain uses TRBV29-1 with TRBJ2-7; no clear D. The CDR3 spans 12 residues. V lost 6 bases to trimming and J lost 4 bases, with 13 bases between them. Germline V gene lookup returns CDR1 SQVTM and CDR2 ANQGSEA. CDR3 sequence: CSVAEAPYEQYF. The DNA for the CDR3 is TGCAGCGTCGCCGAGGCCCCTTACGAGCAGTACTTC.

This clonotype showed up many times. CDR3 in DNA: TGCGCCAGCAGTGAAATGACAGCGCCCAATCAGCCCCAGCATTTT. Protein sequence: CASSEMTAPNQPQHF. The chain joins TRBV10-2 to TRBJ1-5; tentative D call: TRBD1 (5 bases). The CDR3 has 15 residues. Germline V gene lookup returns CDR1 WSHSY and CDR2 SAAADI. Trimming removed 3 bases at V and 3 bases at J, with 12 bases between.

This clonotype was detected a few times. The CDR3 DNA is TGCAGCGTTCCGATGGTGGTCGGCTACACCTTC. Protein: CSVPMVVGYTF. The chain uses TRBV29-1 and TRBJ1-2; D is ambiguous. Trimming took off 5 bases at V and 8 bases at J, with 12 bases between the two ends. This CDR3 has 11 amino acids. Germline V gives CDR1 SQVTM, CDR2 ANQGSEA.

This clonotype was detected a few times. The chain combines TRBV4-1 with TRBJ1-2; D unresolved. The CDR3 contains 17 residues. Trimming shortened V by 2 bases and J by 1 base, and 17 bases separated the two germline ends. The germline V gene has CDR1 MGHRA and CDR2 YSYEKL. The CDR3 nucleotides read TGCGCCAGCAGCCAAATCCCGCGAGCCGAGGTTAACTATGGCTACACCTTC. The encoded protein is CASSQIPRAEVNYGYTF.

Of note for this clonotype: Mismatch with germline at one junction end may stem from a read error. CDR3 DNA sequence: TGTGCCAGCAGTGATGGGACGGGGGACTCCGGGGATCTGTTTTTT. Protein sequence: CASSDGTGDSGDLFF. J is TRBJ2-2 and V is TRBV6-1; a weak D match, TRBD2 (6 bases). The CDR3 has 15 residues. CDR1 is MNHNS and CDR2 is SASEGT in the germline V gene.

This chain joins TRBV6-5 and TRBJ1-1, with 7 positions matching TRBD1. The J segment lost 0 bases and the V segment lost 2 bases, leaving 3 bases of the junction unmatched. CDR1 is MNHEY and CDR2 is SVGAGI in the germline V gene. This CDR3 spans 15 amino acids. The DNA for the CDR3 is TGTGCCAGCAGTTACAGGGGGACAGTGAACACTGAAGCTTTCTTT. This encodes CASSYRGTVNTEAFF.

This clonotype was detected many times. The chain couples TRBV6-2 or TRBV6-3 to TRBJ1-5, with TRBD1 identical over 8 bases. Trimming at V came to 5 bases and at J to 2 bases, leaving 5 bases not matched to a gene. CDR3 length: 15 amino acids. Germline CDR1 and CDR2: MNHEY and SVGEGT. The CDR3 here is CASSLQGDGNQPQHF. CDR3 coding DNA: TGTGCCAGCAGTCTACAGGGGGACGGCAATCAGCCCCAGCATTTT.

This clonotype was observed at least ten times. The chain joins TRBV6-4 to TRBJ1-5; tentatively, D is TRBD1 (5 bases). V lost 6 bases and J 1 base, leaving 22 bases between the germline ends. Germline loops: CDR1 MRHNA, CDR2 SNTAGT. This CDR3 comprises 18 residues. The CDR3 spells CASRMGGRVRASNQPQHF. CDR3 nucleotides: TGTGCCAGCAGGATGGGTGGTCGGGTCAGGGCCAGCAATCAGCCCCAGCATTTT.

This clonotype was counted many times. CDR3 protein: CASSLEGQGDTEAFF. CDR3 DNA: TGTGCCAGCAGCTTAGAGGGACAGGGGGACACTGAAGCTTTCTTT. This chain links TRBV7-9 with TRBJ1-1; 11 positions agree with TRBD1. Per the germline V gene, CDR1 is SEHNR and CDR2 is FQNEAQ (reference sequence). There are 15 residues in the CDR3. J gave up 3 bases and V 1 base, and 1 base lay outside the gene matches.

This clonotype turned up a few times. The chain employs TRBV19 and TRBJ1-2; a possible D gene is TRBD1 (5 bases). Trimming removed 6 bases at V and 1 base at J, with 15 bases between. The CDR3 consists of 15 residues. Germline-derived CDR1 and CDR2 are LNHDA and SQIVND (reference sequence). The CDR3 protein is CASRNSAGSNYGYTF. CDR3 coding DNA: TGTGCCAGTAGGAATTCGGCAGGGAGTAACTATGGCTACACCTTC. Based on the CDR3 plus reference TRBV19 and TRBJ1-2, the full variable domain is DGGITQSPKYLFRKEGQNVTLSCEQNLNHDAMYWYRQDPGQGLRLIYYSQIVNDFQKGDIAEGYSVSREKKESFPLTVTSAQKNPTAFYLCASRNSAGSNYGYTFGSGTRLTVV.

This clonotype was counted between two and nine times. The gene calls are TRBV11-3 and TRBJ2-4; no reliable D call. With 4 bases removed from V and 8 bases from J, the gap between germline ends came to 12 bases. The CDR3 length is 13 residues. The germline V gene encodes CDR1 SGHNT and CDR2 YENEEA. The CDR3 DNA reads TGTGCCAGCAGCTCCCGCACCGCAGACATTCAGTACTTC. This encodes CASSSRTADIQYF.

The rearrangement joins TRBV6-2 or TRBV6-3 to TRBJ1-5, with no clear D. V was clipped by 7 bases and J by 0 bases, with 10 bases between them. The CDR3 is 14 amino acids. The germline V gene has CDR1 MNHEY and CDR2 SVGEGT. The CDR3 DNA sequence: TGTGCCAGCAACCCCAGGATTAGCAATCAGCCCCAGCATTTT. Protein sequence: CASNPRISNQPQHF.

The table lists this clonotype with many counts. CDR3 bases: TGTGCCAGCAGCCGACGGTATAGCAATCAGCCCCAGCATTTT. This gives the protein CASSRRYSNQPQHF. V and J are TRBV7-2 and TRBJ1-5; no firm D call. V was trimmed by 5 bases and J by 0 bases, leaving 8 bases between them. The CDR3 consists of 14 residues. Germline V lookup: CDR1 SGHTA, CDR2 FQGNSA.

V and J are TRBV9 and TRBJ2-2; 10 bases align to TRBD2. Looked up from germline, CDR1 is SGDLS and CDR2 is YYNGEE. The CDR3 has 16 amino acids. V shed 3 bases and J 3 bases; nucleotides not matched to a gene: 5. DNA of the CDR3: TGTGCCAGCAGCGCCAGCGGGGGGGCGGACACCGGGGAGCTGTTTTTT. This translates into CASSASGGADTGELFF.

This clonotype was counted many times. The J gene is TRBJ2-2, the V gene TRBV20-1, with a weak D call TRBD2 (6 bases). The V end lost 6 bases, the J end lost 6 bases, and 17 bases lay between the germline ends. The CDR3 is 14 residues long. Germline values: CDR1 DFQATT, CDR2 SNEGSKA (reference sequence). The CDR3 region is CSAARLVGAGELFF. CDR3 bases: TGCAGTGCCGCTAGACTAGTGGGTGCCGGGGAGCTGTTTTTT.

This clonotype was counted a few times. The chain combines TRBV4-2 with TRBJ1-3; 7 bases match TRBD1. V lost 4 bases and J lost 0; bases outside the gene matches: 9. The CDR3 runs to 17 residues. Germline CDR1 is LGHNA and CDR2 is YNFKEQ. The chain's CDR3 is CASSPFPGQSSGNTIYF. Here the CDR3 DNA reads TGTGCCAGCAGCCCGTTCCCGGGACAGAGCTCTGGAAACACCATATATTTT.

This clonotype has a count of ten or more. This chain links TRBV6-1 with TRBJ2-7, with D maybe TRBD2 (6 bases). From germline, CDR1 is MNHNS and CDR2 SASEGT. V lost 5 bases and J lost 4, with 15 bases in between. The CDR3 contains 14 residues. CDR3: CASSRRGNGYEQYF. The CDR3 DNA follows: TGTGCCAGCAGTAGACGGGGGAACGGTTACGAGCAGTACTTC.

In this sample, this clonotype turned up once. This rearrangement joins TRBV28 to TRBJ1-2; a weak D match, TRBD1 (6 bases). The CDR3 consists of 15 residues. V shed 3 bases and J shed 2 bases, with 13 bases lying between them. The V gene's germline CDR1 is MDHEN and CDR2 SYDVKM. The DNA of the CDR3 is TGTGCCAGCAGTTTGGGAGGACAGCTAAACTATGGCTACACCTTC. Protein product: CASSLGGQLNYGYTF.

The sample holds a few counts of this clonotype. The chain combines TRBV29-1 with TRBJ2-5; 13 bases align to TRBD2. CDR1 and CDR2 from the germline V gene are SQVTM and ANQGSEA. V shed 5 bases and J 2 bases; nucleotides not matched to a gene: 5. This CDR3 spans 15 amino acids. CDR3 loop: CSVSGTSGVQETQYF. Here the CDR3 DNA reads TGCAGCGTTTCAGGGACTAGCGGGGTACAAGAGACCCAGTACTTC.

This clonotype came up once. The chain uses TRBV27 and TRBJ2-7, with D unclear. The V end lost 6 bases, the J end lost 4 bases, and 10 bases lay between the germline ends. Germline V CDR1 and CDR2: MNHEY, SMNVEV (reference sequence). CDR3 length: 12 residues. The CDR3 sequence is CASSNAFYEQYF. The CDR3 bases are TGTGCCAGCAGCAACGCGTTTTACGAGCAGTACTTC.

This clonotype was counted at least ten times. The CDR3 spells CASSFGTGRSREQYF. The CDR3 bases are TGTGCCAGTAGTTTCGGGACAGGGAGGTCGCGAGAGCAGTACTTC. The chain employs TRBV19 and TRBJ2-7; 9 nucleotides align to TRBD1. V gave up 5 bases and J gave up 7 bases; unmatched junction bases: 12. Germline V CDR1 and CDR2: LNHDA, SQIVND (reference sequence). The CDR3 is 15 amino acids.

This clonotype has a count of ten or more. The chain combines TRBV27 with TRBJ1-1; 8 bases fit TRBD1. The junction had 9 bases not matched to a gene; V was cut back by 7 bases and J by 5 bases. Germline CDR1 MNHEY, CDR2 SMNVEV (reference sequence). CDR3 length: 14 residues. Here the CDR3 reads CASTSQGVKTEAFF. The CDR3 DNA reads TGTGCCAGCACTTCACAGGGGGTAAAAACTGAAGCTTTCTTT.

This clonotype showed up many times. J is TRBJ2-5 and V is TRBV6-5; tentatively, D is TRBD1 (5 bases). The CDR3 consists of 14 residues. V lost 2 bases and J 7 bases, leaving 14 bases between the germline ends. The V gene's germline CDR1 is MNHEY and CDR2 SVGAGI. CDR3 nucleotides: TGTGCCAGCAGTTACCCCGACAGTTCTGGGACCCAGTACTTC. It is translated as CASSYPDSSGTQYF.